These T cell receptor beta chains were read from a single sample in a study of T-cell memory formation after mild COVID-19. MiXCR was run by TCRdb on the 5' RACE reads, yielding one entry per CDR3 protein. Among about 430,000 distinct CDR3 sequences, roughly 18% were seen once, and the ten largest hold about 22%. What was sequenced was PBMCs or a T cell subset sorted from them (not recorded which). Source of these receptors: a man between 18 and 35 years old who had mild COVID-19 (a few samples of this study predate the infection). Cell type and time point are not known. CDR3s include the opening cysteine and the closing phenylalanine or tryptophan. D genes are given only for firm matches. Clone size appears in some rows only: once, few, many, or a class for an expanded clone.

d_call | j_call | clone_size | v_call | cdr3_nt | cdr3_aa
. | TRBJ1-6 | . | TRBV28 | TGTGCCAGCACCGACGGACCCTCCTATCCCCTCCACTTT | CASTDGPSYPLHF
. | TRBJ2-7 | few | TRBV6-2/TRBV6-3 | TGTGCCAGCAGTCTCGACAGGTCTTCCTACGAGCAGTACTTC | CASSLDRSSYEQYF
. | TRBJ1-6 | . | TRBV4-3 | TGCGCCAGCAGCCAGTGGGACACACAGGGATGGGGTTCACCCCTCCACTTT | CASSQWDTQGWGSPLHF
. | TRBJ1-2 | . | TRBV7-8 | TGTGCCAGCAGCCCCCGACAGTTTCTCTATGGCTACACCTTC | CASSPRQFLYGYTF
. | TRBJ1-1 | few | TRBV12-3/TRBV12-4 | TGTGCCAGCAGTGCCCAGCCGCAGGGACGCACTGAAGCTTTCTTT | CASSAQPQGRTEAFF
. | TRBJ2-2 | . | TRBV7-3 | TGTGCCAGCAGCTCCCCGTTAACAACCGGGGAGCTGTTTTTT | CASSSPLTTGELFF
. | TRBJ1-1 | few | TRBV20-1 | TGCAGTGCTAGAGTGGCTGAAGCTTTCTTT | CSARVAEAFF
. | TRBJ1-5 | . | TRBV28 | TGTGCCAGCAGTTTACAGGGGAAGCGCAATCAGCCCCAGCATTTT | CASSLQGKRNQPQHF
TRBD2 | TRBJ2-2 | . | TRBV3-1 | TGTGCCAGCAGCCAAGAGCTAGCGGGGGGGCGCACCGGGGAGCTGTTTTTT | CASSQELAGGRTGELFF
. | TRBJ1-2 | . | TRBV7-2 | TGTGCCAGCAGCTTATTTGCCAGGGAGAATGGCTACACCTTC | CASSLFARENGYTF
. | TRBJ1-6 | few | TRBV7-2 | TGTGCCAGCAGCTTTCCGGAGGGAGATAATTCACCCCTCCACTTT | CASSFPEGDNSPLHF
TRBD1 | TRBJ1-4 | . | TRBV15 | TGTGCCACCAGCAGAACCAGGGGGCGGGAAAAACTGTTTTTT | CATSRTRGREKLFF
. | TRBJ1-1 | many | TRBV28 | TGTGCCAGCAATCCCGGGGGAGGGTTTCCCACTGAAGCTTTCTTT | CASNPGGGFPTEAFF
. | TRBJ2-4 | . | TRBV5-1 | TGCGCCAGCAGCTTGGGTTGGCAGGTTTTAAACATTCAGTACTTC | CASSLGWQVLNIQYF
. | TRBJ2-2 | few | TRBV3-1 | TGTGCCAGCAGCCAAGTACGGGTGGTCGGGGAGCTGTTTTTT | CASSQVRVVGELFF
TRBD2 | TRBJ2-5 | . | TRBV5-1 | TGCGCCAGCAACCGGGGGGGGCCGGAGACCCAGTACTTC | CASNRGGPETQYF
TRBD2 | TRBJ2-5 | . | TRBV7-9 | TGTGCCAGCAGCTTACCGGGACTAGTGACGGCCCAGTACTTC | CASSLPGLVTAQYF